Listed here are 8 T cell receptor beta chains from one sample, sequenced in a study of T cells after yellow fever vaccination. TCRdb recomputed calls from the 5' RACE reads with MiXCR, one row per CDR3 protein. The sample holds some 390,000 distinct CDR3 sequences, about 17% seen once. The material sequenced was PBMCs, taken before the yellow fever booster vaccination. These receptors originate from a man aged 18-30 years who received the YFV17D yellow fever vaccine.

This clonotype was counted only a few times. The chain employs TRBV7-2 and TRBJ2-3; the D call may be TRBD1 or TRBD2 (6 bases each). Trimming cost V 5 bases and J 4 bases, with 13 bases left between them. CDR3 size: 14 residues. CDR1 is SGHTA and CDR2 is FQGNSA in the germline V gene. CDR3 in DNA: TGTGCCAGCAGCGCTATTAGGGGGGCAGATACGCAGTATTTT. It encodes CASSAIRGADTQYF. The full variable domain, in which reference TRBV7-2 and TRBJ2-3 provide the parts outside the CDR3, is GAGVSQSPSNKVTEKGKDVELRCDPISGHTALYWYRQSLGQGLEFLIYFQGNSAPDKSGLPSDRFSAERTGGSVSTLTIQRTQQEDSAVYLCASSAIRGADTQYFGPGTRLTVL.

The chain combines TRBV6-6 with TRBJ2-4, with D possibly being TRBD2 (5 bases). V lost 6 bases and J lost 4, with 16 bases in between. Germline assignment: CDR1 MNHNY and CDR2 SVGAGI (reference sequence). This CDR3 comprises 15 residues. CDR3 nucleotide sequence: TGTGCCAGCAGCTCCCGAGGGTGGTCGAAAAACATTCAGTACTTC. It encodes CASSSRGWSKNIQYF.

This clonotype has only one observation. This sequence joins TRBV5-1 and TRBJ2-6; D gene unclear. The CDR3 has 17 amino acids. Trimming took 0 bases from V and 0 from J, leaving 10 bases between them. Per germline, CDR1 SGHRS and CDR2 YFSETQ. The CDR3 DNA reads as TGCGCCAGCAGCTTGGCCTCCCCGCGCTCTGGGGCCAACGTCCTGACTTTC. Translated: CASSLASPRSGANVLTF.

This clonotype was detected only a few times. V and J are TRBV29-1 and TRBJ1-1; D is ambiguous. The CDR3 sequence is 12 residues long. Germline CDR1 and CDR2: SQVTM and ANQGSEA. CDR3 sequence: CIAHPGGTEAFF. DNA of the CDR3: TGCATCGCACACCCCGGTGGCACTGAAGCTTTCTTT.

This clonotype has more than one count but fewer than ten. This rearrangement joins TRBV5-1 to TRBJ2-3; D not resolved. The CDR3 contains 17 residues. Trimming pared 6 bases from V and 3 bases from J, leaving 23 bases between. Per the germline V gene, CDR1 is SGHRS and CDR2 is YFSETQ. The CDR3 DNA is TGCGCCAGCACCCCCGGACGGAGCTCAGTTACGACAGATACGCAGTATTTT. Its protein product is CASTPGRSSVTTDTQYF.

This clonotype has just a few counts. J is TRBJ1-1 and V is TRBV12-3 or TRBV12-4, with no clear D. The V end lost 4 bases, the J end lost 1 base, and 10 bases lay between the germline ends. The CDR3 extends over 14 amino acids. CDR3 coding DNA: TGTGCCAGCAGTTACAGATCCCCGAACACTGAAGCTTTCTTT. It translates to CASSYRSPNTEAFF.

The chain recombines TRBV6-2 or TRBV6-3 with TRBJ2-4, with D perhaps being TRBD1 or TRBD2 (6 bases each). The germline V gene encodes CDR1 MNHEY and CDR2 SVGEGT. The ends were cut back, 6 bases at V and 7 bases at J, with 19 bases in the middle. The CDR3 contains 15 residues. This CDR3 reads CASSYRGAGTNIQYF. The CDR3 nucleotides read TGTGCCAGCAGCTATAGGGGGGCAGGGACGAACATTCAGTACTTC.

This chain links TRBV12-3 or TRBV12-4 with TRBJ1-1; perhaps TRBD1 as D (6 bases). V was trimmed by 5 bases and J by 3 bases, leaving 10 bases between them. This CDR3 is 13 amino acids long. CDR3 nucleotide sequence: TGTGCCAGCAGTCCTGACAGGTACACTGAAGCTTTCTTT. It encodes CASSPDRYTEAFF.